At least ten counts were recorded for the clone carrying this T cell receptor (beta chain). This entry belongs to a study of early T cells in non-severe SARS-CoV-2 infection. TCRdb re-derived calls from the 5' RACE reads in MiXCR, one entry per CDR3 protein. Here the sample spans more than 20,000 distinct CDR3 sequences, 5.5% to 7% being singletons. The CDR3 has 17 amino acids. V shed 3 bases, J shed 2 bases, and the junction held 4 bases outside the gene matches. Germline values: CDR1 MGHRA, CDR2 YSYEKL. The receptor was isolated from an adult who was a healthcare worker with PCR-confirmed SARS-CoV-2 infection or an uninfected control (not recorded which). The V call is TRBV4-1, the J call TRBJ2-1; 13 positions match TRBD2. The sequencing input was whole blood. CDR3 bases: TGCGCCAGCAGCCATCGACTAGCGGGGGGCCCCTACAATGAGCAGTTCTTC. Its translation: CASSHRLAGGPYNEQFF.